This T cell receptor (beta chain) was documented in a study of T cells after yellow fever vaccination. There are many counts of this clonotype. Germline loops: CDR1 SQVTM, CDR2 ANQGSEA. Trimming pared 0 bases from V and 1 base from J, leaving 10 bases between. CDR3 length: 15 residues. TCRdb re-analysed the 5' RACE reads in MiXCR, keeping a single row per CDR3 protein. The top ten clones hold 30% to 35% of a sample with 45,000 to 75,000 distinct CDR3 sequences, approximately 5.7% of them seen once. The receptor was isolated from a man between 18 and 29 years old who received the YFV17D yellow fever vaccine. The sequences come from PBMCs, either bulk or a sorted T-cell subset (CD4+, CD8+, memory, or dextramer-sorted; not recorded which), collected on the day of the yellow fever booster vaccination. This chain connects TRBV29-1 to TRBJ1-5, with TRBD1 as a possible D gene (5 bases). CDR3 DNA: TGCAGCGTTGAAGACATCGGGGGAAGCAATCAGCCCCAGCATTTT. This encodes CSVEDIGGSNQPQHF.